What follows are 21 T cell receptor beta chains derived from one specimen sequenced in a study of cytomegalovirus exposure and HLA in healthy donors. The PCR employed 60 Vbeta primers together with 13 Jbeta primers. Assay used: immunoSEQ multiplex PCR; TCRdb lists only in-frame clones, some missing. The sample records some 190,000 clones, about 81% being singletons. Specimen: PBMCs. These TCRs come from a man aged 25-40 years in good health and CMV-seropositive.

This chain joins TRBV4-1 and TRBJ1-1; no clear D. V lost 1 base, J lost 4 bases, and 10 bases lay in between. This CDR3 comprises 14 residues. Looked up from germline, CDR1 is MGHRA and CDR2 is YSYEKL. The CDR3 nucleotides are TGCGCCAGCAGCCAAGGAGGAATGGGCACTGAAGCTTTCTTT. Protein sequence: CASSQGGMGTEAFF.

The chain couples TRBV18 to TRBJ2-7; D possibly corresponds to TRBD1 (6 bases). Germline assignment: CDR1 KGHSH and CDR2 LQKENI. The germline V and J ends were trimmed by 0 bases and 0 bases, with 9 bases remaining between them. The CDR3 has 15 amino acids. The CDR3 DNA sequence: TGTGCCAGCTCACCACCGACAGGCAGCTCCTACGAGCAGTACTTC. This encodes CASSPPTGSSYEQYF.

In its sample, this clone was seen a few times. This rearrangement joins TRBV19 to TRBJ2-1; no definite D call. This CDR3 contains 12 residues. The V end lost 2 bases, the J end lost 6 bases, and 5 bases lay between the germline ends. Germline loops: CDR1 LNHDA, CDR2 SQIVND (reference sequence). The CDR3 region is CASSIRGNEQFF. DNA of the CDR3: TGTGCCAGTAGTATACGAGGCAATGAGCAGTTCTTC.

The CDR3 loop is CASSRQDRDSPLHF. CDR3 sequence (DNA): TGTGCCAGTAGTAGACAGGATCGGGATTCACCCCTCCACTTT. J is TRBJ1-6 and V is TRBV19; D is perhaps TRBD1 (6 bases). The ends were cut back, 4 bases at V and 8 bases at J, with 12 bases in the middle. The germline CDR1 and CDR2 sequences are LNHDA and SQIVND (reference sequence). The CDR3 has 14 amino acids.

The chain joins TRBV5-1 to TRBJ2-1, with TRBD2 identical over 9 bases. V trimming: 3 bases; J trimming: 2 bases; junction bases outside the gene matches: 3. The germline CDR1 and CDR2 sequences are SGHRS and YFSETQ. This CDR3 is built from 15 residues. CDR3 bases: TGCGCCAGCAGCTCTAGCGGGGTCGCCTACAATGAGCAGTTCTTC. This codes for CASSSSGVAYNEQFF.

The chain couples TRBV30 to TRBJ2-7, with 11 bases matching TRBD1. The CDR3 sequence is 14 residues long. Per the germline V gene, CDR1 is GTSNPN and CDR2 is SVGIG (reference sequence). V trimming: 4 bases; J trimming: 3 bases; junction bases outside the gene matches: 5. In DNA form, the CDR3 reads TGTGCCTGGACCCGGGACAGGGGGTTCTACGAGCAGTACTTC. Its translation is CAWTRDRGFYEQYF.

This clone showed up just a few times. The chain employs TRBV12-5 and TRBJ2-3, with a tentative D call TRBD2 (7 bases). V shed 6 bases and J shed 0 bases, with 10 bases lying between them. Germline V gene sequence: CDR1 LGHNT, CDR2 FRNRAP. This CDR3 has 14 residues. The CDR3 nucleotides read TGTGCTAGTGGGAGGGGGGGTAGCACAGATACGCAGTATTTT. Its translation: CASGRGGSTDTQYF.

The rearrangement links TRBV15 to TRBJ1-1; D not certain. V dropped 0 bases and J dropped 5 bases, with 7 bases sitting between them. The CDR3 sequence is 13 residues long. Germline V gene data show CDR1 as LNHNV and CDR2 as YYDKDF (reference sequence). CDR3 loop: CATSREQATEAFF. CDR3 in DNA: TGTGCCACCAGCAGAGAGCAGGCGACTGAAGCTTTCTTT.

V usage is TRBV19 and J usage is TRBJ1-1; tentatively, D is TRBD1 (6 bases). Between the trimmed V and J ends, which lost 6 bases and 0 bases, there was a span of 14 bases. The CDR3 spans 15 residues. In germline, CDR1 is LNHDA, CDR2 SQIVND (reference sequence). The CDR3 DNA sequence: TGTGCCAGTAGCGAAGGGACAACGATGAACACTGAAGCTTTCTTT. Translating gives CASSEGTTMNTEAFF. Using reference TRBV19 and TRBJ1-1 for the parts outside the CDR3, the full variable domain is DGGITQSPKYLFRKEGQNVTLSCEQNLNHDAMYWYRQDPGQGLRLIYYSQIVNDFQKGDIAEGYSVSREKKESFPLTVTSAQKNPTAFYLCASSEGTTMNTEAFFGQGTRLTVV.

The chain carries TRBV9 and TRBJ2-3, with 8 nucleotides matching TRBD2. Germline V gene data show CDR1 as SGDLS and CDR2 as YYNGEE. V shed 1 base and J 6 bases; nucleotides not matched to a gene: 10. The CDR3 is 16 residues long. The CDR3 nucleotides read TGTGCCAGCAGCGTATACAGCGGGGGTCCTTGGGATACGCAGTATTTT. Translation gives CASSVYSGGPWDTQYF.

This clone was seen just once. The chain uses TRBV30 and TRBJ1-5; no clear D. V lost 4 bases and J lost 3, with 10 bases in between. The V gene's germline CDR1 is GTSNPN and CDR2 SVGIG (reference sequence). This CDR3 has 13 amino acids. CDR3 DNA: TGTGCCTGGATGGCGGGGTACAATCAGCCCCAGCATTTT. This encodes CAWMAGYNQPQHF.

This clone was counted between two and nine times. This chain joins TRBV27 and TRBJ1-1, with D possibly being TRBD1 (5 bases). Per the germline V gene, CDR1 is MNHEY and CDR2 is SMNVEV (reference sequence). This CDR3 comprises 17 residues. V gave up 1 base and J gave up 0 bases, with 15 bases separating them. The CDR3 bases are TGTGCCAGCAGTTTATTACCTGACAGCCGGATGAACACTGAAGCTTTCTTT. Translation: CASSLLPDSRMNTEAFF.

The chain links TRBV9 to TRBJ1-1, with 8 bases that match TRBD1. CDR3 size: 14 residues. Looked up from germline, CDR1 is SGDLS and CDR2 is YYNGEE. The V and J ends lost 4 bases and 5 bases, in that order; junction bases with no gene match: 7. CDR3 bases: TGTGCCAGCAGCCCTAATACAGGGGGGACTGAAGCTTTCTTT. This translates into CASSPNTGGTEAFF. The full variable domain, in which reference TRBV9 and TRBJ1-1 provide the parts outside the CDR3, is DSGVTQTPKHLITATGQRVTLRCSPRSGDLSVYWYQQSLDQGLQFLIQYYNGEERAKGNILERFSAQQFPDLHSELNLSSLELGDSALYFCASSPNTGGTEAFFGQGTRLTVV.

The chain carries TRBV29-1 and TRBJ1-5; possible D gene TRBD1, 6 bases. Germline CDR1 SQVTM, CDR2 ANQGSEA. Trimming removed 7 bases at V and 7 bases at J, with 20 bases between. The CDR3 covers 14 residues. The CDR3 here is CSAGGGGAGQPQHF. The CDR3 nucleotides read TGCAGCGCCGGAGGCGGGGGCGCGGGACAGCCCCAGCATTTT.

J is TRBJ2-3 and V is TRBV4-3; no clear D gene. CDR3 size: 13 residues. Germline values: CDR1 LGHNA, CDR2 YSLEER. Deletions cut 2 bases from V and 2 bases from J, with 5 bases between. The CDR3 loop reads CASSQSSTDTQYF. The CDR3, as DNA: TGCGCCAGCAGCCAATCCTCCACAGATACGCAGTATTTT.

The chain employs TRBV19 and TRBJ2-2; maybe TRBD2 (5 bases). CDR1 is LNHDA, CDR2 SQIVND, per germline (reference sequence). The CDR3 totals 16 residues. V was clipped by 7 bases and J by 3 bases, with 18 bases between them. The CDR3 bases are TGTGCCAGTATTTCGGGGAGCTTTGGGGACACCGGGGAGCTGTTTTTT. It translates to CASISGSFGDTGELFF.

The chain uses TRBV6-1 and TRBJ1-2; the D gene is possibly TRBD1 (6 bases). Germline CDR1 is MNHNS and CDR2 is SASEGT. V was clipped by 7 bases and J by 2 bases, with 14 bases between them. CDR3 length: 14 residues. CDR3 DNA sequence: TGTGCCAGCATAGCAGGGGCCCACAACTATGGCTACACCTTC. Its translation: CASIAGAHNYGYTF.

This clone showed up just a few times. V gene TRBV10-3 combines with J gene TRBJ1-5; D is possibly TRBD1 (5 bases). Trimming cost V 3 bases and J 6 bases, with 12 bases left between them. The CDR3 spans 14 residues. The germline CDR1 and CDR2 sequences are ENHRY and SYGVKD. CDR3 sequence: CAISDGGLGQPQHF. The CDR3 DNA sequence: TGTGCCATCAGTGATGGGGGGTTGGGTCAGCCCCAGCATTTT.

CDR3 in DNA: TGTGCCAGCAGCCAACGTACTAGCGACGGGGAGCTGTTTTTT. Its translation: CASSQRTSDGELFF. The rearrangement uses TRBV7-3 and TRBJ2-2; 7 nucleotides match TRBD2. Looked up from germline, CDR1 is SGHTA and CDR2 is FQGTGA. Trimming took 5 bases from V and 7 from J; bases not matched to a gene: 7. This CDR3 contains 14 residues. The whole variable domain, filled in from reference TRBV7-3 and TRBJ2-2, reads GAGVSQTPSNKVTEKGKYVELRCDPISGHTALYWYRQSLGQGPEFLIYFQGTGAADDSGLPNDRFFAVRPEGSVSTLKIQRTERGDSAVYLCASSQRTSDGELFFGEGSRLTVL.

This clone came up a few times. Here the CDR3 DNA reads TGTGCCAGTAGTACACAAGGCGGAGATCAGCCCCAGCATTTT. It specifies CASSTQGGDQPQHF. The genes are TRBV19 and TRBJ1-5; D call uncertain. The CDR3 contains 14 residues. CDR1 is LNHDA, CDR2 SQIVND, per germline (reference sequence). Trimming removed 4 bases at V and 5 bases at J, with 12 bases between.

J is TRBJ1-5 and V is TRBV18, with 8 bases that match TRBD1. The CDR3 is 18 residues long. Germline CDR1 and CDR2: KGHSH and LQKENI. After removal of 1 base from V and 2 bases from J, the junction contained 10 bases not matched to a gene. The DNA for the CDR3 is TGTGCCAGCTCACCACAATGGACAGGGATTTTGGGCAATCAGCCCCAGCATTTT. Its translation: CASSPQWTGILGNQPQHF.